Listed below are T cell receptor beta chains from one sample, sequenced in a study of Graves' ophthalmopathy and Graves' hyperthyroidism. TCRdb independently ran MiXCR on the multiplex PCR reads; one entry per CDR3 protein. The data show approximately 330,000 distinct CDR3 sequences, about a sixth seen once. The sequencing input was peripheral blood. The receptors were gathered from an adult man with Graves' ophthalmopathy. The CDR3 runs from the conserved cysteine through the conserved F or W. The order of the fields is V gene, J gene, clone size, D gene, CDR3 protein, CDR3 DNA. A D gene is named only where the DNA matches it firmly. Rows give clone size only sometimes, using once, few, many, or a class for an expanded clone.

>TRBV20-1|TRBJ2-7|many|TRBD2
CSVPGLGNYEQYF
TGCAGTGTCCCCGGACTAGGAAACTACGAGCAGTACTTC
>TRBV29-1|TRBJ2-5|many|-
CSVVTGRETQYF
TGCAGCGTTGTAACAGGGAGGGAGACCCAGTACTTC
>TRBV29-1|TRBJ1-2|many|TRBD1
CSVEDWTGDGYTF
TGCAGCGTTGAAGATTGGACAGGGGACGGCTACACCTTC
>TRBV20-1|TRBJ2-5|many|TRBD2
CSARAGRGAWETQYF
TGCAGTGCTAGAGCAGGGCGGGGGGCATGGGAGACCCAGTACTTC
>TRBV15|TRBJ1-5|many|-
CATSPSGETVNQPQHF
TGTGCCACCAGCCCCAGCGGTGAAACCGTCAATCAGCCCCAGCATTTT
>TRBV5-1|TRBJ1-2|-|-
CASSLALGQPAGGYTF
TGCGCCAGCAGCTTGGCCTTAGGACAGCCAGCTGGTGGCTACACCTTC
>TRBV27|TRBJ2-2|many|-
CASSFLGGWNTGELFF
TGTGCCAGCAGTTTTCTTGGCGGGTGGAACACCGGGGAGCTGTTTTTT
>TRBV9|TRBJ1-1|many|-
CASSPMTGRGLVEAFF
TGTGCCAGCAGCCCGATGACAGGACGGGGGCTAGTTGAAGCTTTCTTT
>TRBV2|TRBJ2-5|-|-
CASSEDSQETQYF
TGTGCCAGCAGTGAAGACAGTCAAGAGACCCAGTACTTC
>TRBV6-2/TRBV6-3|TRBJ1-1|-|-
CASSYTQGLNTEAFF
TGTGCCAGCAGTTACACCCAGGGTCTGAACACTGAAGCTTTCTTT
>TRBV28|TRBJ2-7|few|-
CASSGGQGGHYEQYF
TGTGCCAGCAGCGGGGGGCAGGGTGGCCACTACGAGCAGTACTTC
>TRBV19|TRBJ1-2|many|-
CASIDDHRKGDHYGYTF
TGTGCCAGTATCGACGACCACAGGAAAGGGGATCACTATGGCTACACCTTC
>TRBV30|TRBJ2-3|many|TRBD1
CAWSGDRGSTDTQYF
TGTGCCTGGAGTGGGGACAGGGGTAGCACAGATACGCAGTATTTT
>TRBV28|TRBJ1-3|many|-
CASSLRGRSGNTIYF
TGTGCCAGCAGTTTGAGGGGACGCTCTGGAAACACCATATATTTT
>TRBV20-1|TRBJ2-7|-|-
CSATGPEGWEQYF
TGCAGTGCTACGGGCCCTGAGGGGTGGGAGCAGTACTTC
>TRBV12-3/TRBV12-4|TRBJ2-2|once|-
CASSLSGARSGELFF
TGTGCCAGCAGTTTGTCGGGGGCGCGGTCCGGGGAGCTGTTTTTT
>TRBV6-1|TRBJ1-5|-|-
CASNPQGVGNQPQHF
TGTGCCAGCAACCCCCAGGGTGTTGGGAATCAGCCCCAGCATTTT
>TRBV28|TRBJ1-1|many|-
CASSFPPHTEAFF
TGTGCCAGCAGTTTCCCCCCCCACACTGAAGCTTTCTTT
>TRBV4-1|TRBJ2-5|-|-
CASSPGGRHFQETQYF
TGCGCCAGCAGCCCGGGGGGCCGCCATTTCCAAGAGACCCAGTACTTC
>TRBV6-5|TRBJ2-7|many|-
CASSFLGNYEQYF
TGTGCCAGCAGTTTCCTAGGGAACTACGAGCAGTACTTC
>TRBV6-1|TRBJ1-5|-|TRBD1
CASSDTGGSQPQHF
TGTGCCAGCAGTGACACAGGGGGGAGTCAGCCCCAGCATTTT
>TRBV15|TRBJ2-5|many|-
CATSRDPGAPETQYF
TGTGCCACCAGCAGAGATCCGGGGGCCCCAGAGACCCAGTACTTC
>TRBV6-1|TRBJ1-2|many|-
CASIPGVSYGYTF
TGTGCCAGCATTCCAGGGGTCTCCTATGGCTACACCTTC
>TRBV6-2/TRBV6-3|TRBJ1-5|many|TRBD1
CASDRTGLGPQHF
TGTGCCAGCGACCGGACAGGGTTGGGACCCCAGCATTTT
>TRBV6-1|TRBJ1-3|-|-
CASSLGNLGNTIYF
TGTGCCAGCAGCCTGGGAAATCTTGGAAACACCATATATTTT
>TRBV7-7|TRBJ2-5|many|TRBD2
CASSPHGLGTETQYF
TGTGCTAGCAGCCCGCACGGACTAGGTACTGAGACCCAGTACTTC
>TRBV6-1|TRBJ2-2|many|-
CASIGPTGTGELFF
TGTGCCAGCATAGGGCCAACTGGGACCGGGGAGCTGTTTTTT
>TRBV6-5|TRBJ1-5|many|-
CASSPGQNNQPQHF
TGTGCCAGCAGTCCCGGACAGAACAATCAGCCCCAGCATTTT
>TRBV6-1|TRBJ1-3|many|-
CASSEATSGNTIYF
TGTGCCAGCAGTGAAGCCACCTCTGGAAACACCATATATTTT
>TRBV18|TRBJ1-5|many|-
CASSLGDQPQHF
TGTGCCAGCAGTTTGGGGGATCAGCCCCAGCATTTT
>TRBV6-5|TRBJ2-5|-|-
CASSYDGDTPQYF
TGTGCCAGCAGTTACGACGGAGACACCCCCCAGTACTTC
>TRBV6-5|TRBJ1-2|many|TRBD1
CASSYRQGNGYTF
TGTGCCAGCAGTTACCGACAGGGGAATGGCTACACCTTC
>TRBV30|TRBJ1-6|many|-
CAWSKGIPRTSYNSPLHF
TGTGCCTGGAGTAAAGGCATCCCACGAACCTCCTATAATTCACCCCTCCACTTT
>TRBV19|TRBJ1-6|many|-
CASSTGLPNSPLHF
TGTGCCAGTAGTACGGGACTTCCCAATTCACCCCTCCACTTT
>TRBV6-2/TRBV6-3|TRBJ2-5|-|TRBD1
CASRQPGQGGETQYF
TGTGCCAGCAGACAACCGGGACAGGGAGGAGAGACCCAGTACTTC
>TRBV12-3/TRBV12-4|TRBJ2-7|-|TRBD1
CASSGRQGSEQCF
TGTGCCAGCAGTGGTCGACAGGGCAGCGAGCAGTGCTTC
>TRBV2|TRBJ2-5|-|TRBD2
CASSGTSGGAQYF
TGTGCCAGCAGTGGGACTAGCGGGGGGGCCCAGTACTTC
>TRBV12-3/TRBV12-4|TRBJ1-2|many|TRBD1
CASRPGQGTRSAGYTF
TGTGCCAGCAGACCGGGACAGGGGACGAGAAGTGCTGGCTACACCTTC
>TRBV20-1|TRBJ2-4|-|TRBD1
CSAGRDRGNIQYF
TGCAGTGCTGGACGGGACAGGGGAAACATTCAGTACTTC
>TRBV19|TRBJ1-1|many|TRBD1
CASSPRGQAMNTEAFF
TGTGCCAGTAGCCCAAGGGGACAGGCCATGAACACTGAAGCTTTCTTT
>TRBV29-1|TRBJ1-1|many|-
CSVSGTGSTEAFF
TGCAGCGTCTCCGGGACGGGGAGCACTGAAGCTTTCTTT
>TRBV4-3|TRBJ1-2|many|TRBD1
CASSQDKGAGYTF
TGCGCCAGCAGCCAAGATAAGGGGGCAGGCTACACCTTC
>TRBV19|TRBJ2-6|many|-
CATRSGTRLSGANVLTF
TGTGCCACTAGGAGCGGGACACGACTCTCTGGGGCCAACGTCCTGACTTTC
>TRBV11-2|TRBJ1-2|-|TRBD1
CASSPWTGKVHDGYTF
TGTGCCAGCAGCCCGTGGACAGGGAAGGTTCACGATGGCTACACCTTC
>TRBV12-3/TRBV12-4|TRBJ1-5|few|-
CASSPRRGGSPQHF
TGTGCCAGCAGTCCCCGGAGGGGCGGGTCGCCCCAGCATTTT
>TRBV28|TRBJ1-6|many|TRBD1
CASSEGQGLSPLHF
TGTGCCAGCAGTGAAGGACAGGGTTTATCACCCCTCCACTTT
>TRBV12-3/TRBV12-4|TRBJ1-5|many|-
CASSFLGWPNYQPQHF
TGTGCCAGCAGTTTCTTGGGGTGGCCGAACTATCAGCCCCAGCATTTT
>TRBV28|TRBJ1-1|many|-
CASSPLQGMGTEAFF
TGTGCCAGCAGTCCTCTACAGGGCATGGGCACTGAAGCTTTCTTT
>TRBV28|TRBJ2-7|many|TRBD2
CASLERAPFGLAGGTYEQYF
TGTGCCAGCCTTGAGAGGGCTCCCTTCGGACTAGCGGGGGGTACCTACGAGCAGTACTTC
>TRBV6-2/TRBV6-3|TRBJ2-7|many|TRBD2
CASSKPAGGSHEQYF
TGTGCCAGCTCTAAACCCGCGGGAGGGTCGCACGAGCAGTACTTC
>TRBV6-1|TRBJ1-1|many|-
CASREKTGFNTEAFF
TGTGCCAGCAGGGAAAAGACAGGATTTAACACTGAAGCTTTCTTT
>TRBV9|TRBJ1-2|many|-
CACSVERVSSYGYTF
TGTGCCTGCAGCGTAGAACGGGTATCGAGCTATGGCTACACCTTC
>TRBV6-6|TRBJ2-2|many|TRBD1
CATLNWDSGSGELFF
TGTGCCACTCTAAACTGGGACAGCGGATCCGGGGAGCTGTTTTTT
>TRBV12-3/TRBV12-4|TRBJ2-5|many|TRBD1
CASRGQPTTQYF
TGTGCCAGCAGGGGACAGCCCACGACCCAGTACTTC